This TCR beta chain emerged from a study of immune characterization of retroperitoneal liposarcoma. V was cut by 6 bases and J by 8 bases, with 26 bases left in between. CDR1 is MNHGY, CDR2 SAAAGT, per germline. The CDR3 runs 17 residues. MiXCR, applied by TCRdb to the PCR reads, yields one record per CDR3 protein. The data contain about 10,000 distinct CDR3 sequences, around a quarter of them seen just once; the ten biggest clones take up less than 10%. The chain combines TRBV6-8 with TRBJ2-1; no firm D call. Material: tumor tissue. The sequence came from a female donor with retroperitoneal liposarcoma. The CDR3 DNA reads as TGTGCCAGCAGCTCCGAAGGGTACGGTTTTGGTTTGTATGAGCAGTTCTTC. It translates to CASSSEGYGFGLYEQFF.